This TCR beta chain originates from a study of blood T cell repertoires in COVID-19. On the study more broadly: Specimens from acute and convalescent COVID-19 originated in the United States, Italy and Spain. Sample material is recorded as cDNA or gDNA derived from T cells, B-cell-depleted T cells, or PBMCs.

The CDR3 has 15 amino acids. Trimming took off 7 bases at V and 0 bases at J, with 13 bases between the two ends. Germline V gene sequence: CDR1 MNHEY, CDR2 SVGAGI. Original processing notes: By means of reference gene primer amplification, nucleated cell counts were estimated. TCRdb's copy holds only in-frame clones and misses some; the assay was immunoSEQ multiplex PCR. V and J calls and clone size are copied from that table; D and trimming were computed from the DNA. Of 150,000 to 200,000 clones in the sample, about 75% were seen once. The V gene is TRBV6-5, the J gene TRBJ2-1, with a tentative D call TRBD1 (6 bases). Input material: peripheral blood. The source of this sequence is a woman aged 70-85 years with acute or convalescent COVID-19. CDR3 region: CASTVPGDSYNEQFF. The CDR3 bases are TGTGCCAGCACCGTTCCAGGGGACTCCTACAATGAGCAGTTCTTC.